This TCR beta chain originates from a study of blood T cell repertoires in COVID-19. About the study: Samples came from the United States, Italy and Spain, spanning acute and convalescent COVID-19. The cDNA or gDNA used as material had been derived from T cells, B-cell-depleted T cells, or PBMCs.

How the authors handled the data: The authors estimated nucleated cell counts from reference gene primer amplification. Profiled with immunoSEQ multiplex PCR; TCRdb holds only in-frame clones, not every one. V and J calls and clone size follow that table, whereas D and trimming were derived from the DNA. The top ten clones hold 2.5% to 3% of a sample with fewer than 400,000 clones, 85% to 90% of them seen once. Seattle patient enrollment occurred during active infection, with longitudinal follow-up thereafter. Germline V CDR1 and CDR2: MGHRA, YSYEKL. This CDR3 has 17 amino acids. V lost 4 bases, J lost 0 bases, and 10 bases stayed unmatched.

The origin of this receptor is a woman in her twenties or thirties with COVID-19, enrolled during active disease. The rearrangement joins TRBV4-1 to TRBJ2-7; TRBD2 matches at 9 bases. The specimen sequenced was peripheral blood. In nucleotides, the CDR3 is TGCGCCAGCAGCCTTTCCCCCAGCGGGGGGAGCTCCTACGAGCAGTACTTC. It is translated as CASSLSPSGGSSYEQYF.